This TCR beta chain came from a study of OX40 agonist ivuxolimab in advanced cancers. Whole-study context: Anti-PD-1, anti-PD-L1 or anti-CTLA-4 therapy given earlier was allowed, and approximately 40% had some.

Study results and limitations: Clonal expansion from baseline to week 6 occurred in both CD4+ and CD8+ T cells.

CDR1 and CDR2 from the germline V gene are LNHDA and SQIVND (reference sequence). The CDR3 spans 14 residues. V lost 5 bases, J lost 3 bases, and 10 bases lay in between. Comment on this clone: No antigen is known for it.

Libraries were prepared by immunoSEQ multiplex PCR; TCRdb keeps only in-frame clonotypes and omits some of them. The repertoire holds some 42,000 clones, with 75% to 90% as singletons. The material sequenced was CD4+ or CD8+ T cells sorted from blood, taken in a trial of the OX40 agonist ivuxolimab. The rearrangement uses TRBV19 and TRBJ2-2, with D unclear. The clonotype comes from an adult with an advanced solid tumor such as melanoma, head and neck, liver or kidney cancer. CDR3 nucleotide sequence: TGTGCCAGTAGTTATGACACCTACACCGGGGAGCTGTTTTTT. Translated: CASSYDTYTGELFF.